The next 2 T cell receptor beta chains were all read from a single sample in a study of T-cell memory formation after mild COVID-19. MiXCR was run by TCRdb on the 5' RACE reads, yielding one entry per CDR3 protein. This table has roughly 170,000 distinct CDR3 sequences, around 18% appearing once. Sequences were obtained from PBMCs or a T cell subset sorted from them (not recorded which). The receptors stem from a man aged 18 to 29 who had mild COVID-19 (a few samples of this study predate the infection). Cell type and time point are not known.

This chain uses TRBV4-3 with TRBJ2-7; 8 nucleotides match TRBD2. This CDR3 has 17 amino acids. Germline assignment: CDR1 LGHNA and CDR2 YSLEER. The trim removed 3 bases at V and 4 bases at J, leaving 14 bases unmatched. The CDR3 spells CASSHLAGGRGAYEQYF. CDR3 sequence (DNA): TGCGCCAGCAGCCACCTAGCGGGCGGACGGGGAGCGTACGAGCAGTACTTC.

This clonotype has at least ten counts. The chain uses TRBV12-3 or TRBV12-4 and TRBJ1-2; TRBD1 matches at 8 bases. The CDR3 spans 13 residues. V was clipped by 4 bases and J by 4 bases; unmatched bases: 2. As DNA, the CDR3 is TGTGCCAGCAGTTCAGGGGGCGGCTATGGCTACACCTTC. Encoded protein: CASSSGGGYGYTF.